This T cell receptor beta chain was sequenced in a study of T-cell memory formation after mild COVID-19. Across the study: The two donors had largely donor-specific TCR clusters.

Each CDR3 protein gets one entry after TCRdb re-called the 5' RACE reads with MiXCR. The top ten clones hold over 20% of a sample with about 360,000 distinct CDR3 sequences, over 10% of them seen once. Notes on the study in general: Second-wave clones that peaked on day 37 lacked confirmed SARS-CoV-2 specificity. Pre-infection memory showed some responding clones, and this suggested that cross-reactive memory joined.

This clonotype was recorded many times. Its antigen is currently unknown. This CDR3 spans 15 amino acids. V shed 6 bases, J shed 8 bases, and the junction held 13 bases outside the gene matches. Germline V lookup: CDR1 SGHRS, CDR2 YFSETQ. This TCR derives from a man aged 18 to 29 who had mild COVID-19 (a few samples of this study predate the infection). Cell type and time point are not known. Sequencing was performed on PBMCs or a T cell subset sorted from them (not recorded which). V and J are TRBV5-1 and TRBJ2-1, with TRBD2 matching 8 bases. This CDR3 reads CASTLSGADAHEQFF. The CDR3 DNA sequence: TGCGCCAGCACCCTTAGCGGGGCCGACGCCCATGAGCAGTTCTTC. Full variable domain (missing parts from reference TRBV5-1 and TRBJ2-1): KAGVTQTPRYLIKTRGQQVTLSCSPISGHRSVSWYQQTPGQGLQFLFEYFSETQRNKGNFPGRFSGRQFSNSRSEMNVSTLELGDSALYLCASTLSGADAHEQFFGPGTRLTVL.